This paragraph covers one T cell receptor (beta chain) sequence. As yet, its antigen is unknown. This sample was included in a study of cytomegalovirus exposure and HLA in healthy donors. Findings and caveats of the study: First-cohort TCR clusters tended to co-occur in the approximately 120 validation repertoires, a later analysis found.

The donors were members of the validation cohort, which comprised about 130 subjects and was separate from the first cohort of roughly 700 subjects. Data came from immunoSEQ multiplex PCR; TCRdb stores just in-frame clones and leaves some out. Of around 140,000 clones in the sample, about 95% were seen once. Sequencing used PBMCs. The receptor comes from a man younger than 30 in good health and CMV-seropositive.

The CDR3: CSVSLPGSEQPQHF. The CDR3 bases are TGCAGCGTTAGTTTACCAGGGTCTGAGCAGCCCCAGCATTTT. The rearrangement links TRBV29-1 to TRBJ1-5; perhaps TRBD1 as D (5 bases). The CDR3 runs to 14 residues. V was shortened by 5 bases and J by 7 bases, with 18 bases between the two germline ends. Germline V lookup: CDR1 SQVTM, CDR2 ANQGSEA.